These 9 T cell receptor beta chains were sequenced from one sample in a study of T cell changes during pregnancy in multiple sclerosis (dated by TCRdb to 2018 to 2020). Receptors were amplified or captured by the immunoSEQ multiplex PCR assay. The source is immuneACCESS, and TCRdb retained only in-frame sequences with V and J called. Part of the clones is not carried over; for the studies checked, unresolved V genes explain less than half of this, and the remainder is unexplained. The sample records roughly 40,000 clones, about 90% of which are singletons. The ten largest clonotypes hold roughly 0.5% of the sample. Sample: CD4+ T cells from peripheral blood mononuclear cells, taken in the second trimester of pregnancy. These receptors all stem from a female donor in good health, enrolled as a control in a pregnancy study.

The J gene is TRBJ2-3, the V gene TRBV5-1; TRBD2 agrees at 14 bases. Germline assignment: CDR1 SGHRS and CDR2 YFSETQ. The V gene end was trimmed by 4 bases and the J gene end by 4 bases; junction bases not matched to a gene: 5. The CDR3 is made up of 16 amino acids. The chain's CDR3 is CASSQGLAGASDTQYF. DNA of the CDR3: TGCGCCAGCAGCCAGGGACTAGCGGGAGCTTCAGATACGCAGTATTTT.

The chain carries TRBV28 and TRBJ2-7; TRBD1 aligns across 10 bases. The CDR3 runs to 14 residues. V shed 10 bases, J shed 7 bases, and the junction held 13 bases outside the gene matches. Germline V lookup: CDR1 MDHEN, CDR2 SYDVKM. CDR3 nucleotide sequence: TGTGCCACCGCGGAGGGACAGGGGTCTCGGGAGCAGTACTTC. Translation gives CATAEGQGSREQYF.

This clone was observed a single time. The chain employs TRBV5-4 and TRBJ2-7; tentatively, D is TRBD2 (6 bases). This CDR3 is 17 amino acids long. Trimming took 0 bases from V and 4 from J, leaving 20 bases between them. Germline-derived CDR1 and CDR2 are SGHNT and YYREEE (reference sequence). DNA for the CDR3: TGTGCCAGCAGCTTGGGGGGCCCGGGGCGGGGAAGTTACGAGCAGTACTTC. As protein: CASSLGGPGRGSYEQYF.

The chain links TRBV6-6 to TRBJ2-1; tentative D call: TRBD2 (6 bases). The CDR3 spans 14 residues. Trimming shortened V by 6 bases and J by 8 bases, and 17 bases separated the two germline ends. The germline V gene encodes CDR1 MNHNY and CDR2 SVGAGI (reference sequence). CDR3 sequence (DNA): TGTGCCAGCAGCCTCCGGGGGTCTCGGGATGAGCAGTTCTTC. It yields the protein CASSLRGSRDEQFF.

The gene calls are TRBV19 and TRBJ1-5, with D possibly matching TRBD1 (6 bases). The CDR3 sequence is 15 residues long. V dropped 0 bases and J dropped 7 bases, with 13 bases sitting between them. Germline loops: CDR1 LNHDA, CDR2 SQIVND (reference sequence). CDR3 DNA sequence: TGTGCCAGTAGTATAGATCATAGGGGGTGGCAGCCCCAGCATTTT. Its protein product is CASSIDHRGWQPQHF. The complete variable domain, with remaining parts taken from reference TRBV19 and TRBJ1-5, reads DGGITQSPKYLFRKEGQNVTLSCEQNLNHDAMYWYRQDPGQGLRLIYYSQIVNDFQKGDIAEGYSVSREKKESFPLTVTSAQKNPTAFYLCASSIDHRGWQPQHFGDGTRLSIL.

In its sample, this clone was seen once. V is TRBV9 and J is TRBJ2-1; 7 nucleotides agree with TRBD2. The CDR3 is 15 amino acids. Germline CDR1 and CDR2: SGDLS and YYNGEE. Germline trimming cut 0 bases from V and 8 bases from J; bases unmatched to any gene: 8. The DNA for the CDR3 is TGTGCCAGCAGCGTAGGACTAGCCGTGATTGATGAGCAGTTCTTC. Amino acids: CASSVGLAVIDEQFF. The variable domain in full, with the rest retrieved from reference TRBV9 and TRBJ2-1, is DSGVTQTPKHLITATGQRVTLRCSPRSGDLSVYWYQQSLDQGLQFLIQYYNGEERAKGNILERFSAQQFPDLHSELNLSSLELGDSALYFCASSVGLAVIDEQFFGPGTRLTVL.

The rearrangement joins TRBV4-3 to TRBJ1-6; 7 bases are shared with TRBD1. The germline V gene encodes CDR1 LGHNA and CDR2 YSLEER. This CDR3 region has 14 residues. J gave up 8 bases and V 1 base, and 2 bases lay outside the gene matches. CDR3 nucleotides: TGCGCCAGCAGCCAAGGAGGGGGCGATTCACCCCTCCACTTT. Amino acids: CASSQGGGDSPLHF.

This rearrangement joins TRBV19 to TRBJ1-5, with D possibly TRBD1 on 5 matching bases. Germline CDR1 and CDR2: LNHDA and SQIVND (reference sequence). Trimming took 4 bases from V and 6 from J, leaving 16 bases between them. This CDR3 is built from 15 residues. CDR3 amino acids: CASSTQWGVGQPQHF. The CDR3 DNA reads as TGTGCCAGTAGTACCCAATGGGGGGTCGGTCAGCCCCAGCATTTT.

The gene calls are TRBV5-8 and TRBJ1-5, with a weak D call TRBD1 (6 bases). The V end was cut by 1 base, the J end by 2 bases, with 16 bases between. This CDR3 is built from 17 residues. In germline, CDR1 is SGHTS, CDR2 YDEGEE. As DNA, the CDR3 is TGTGCCAGCAGCTTGAATCGGGGGGCGGGAGGCAATCAGCCCCAGCATTTT. Its translation: CASSLNRGAGGNQPQHF.